What follows are 2 T cell receptor beta chains derived from one specimen sequenced in a study of blood T cell repertoires in COVID-19. TCRdb's table, derived via immunoSEQ multiplex PCR, lists solely in-frame clones and lacks some. The data hold roughly 80,000 clones, with more than 75% observed a single time. Source material: peripheral blood. The receptors come from a woman aged 60-75 years with acute or convalescent COVID-19.

In regard to this clone: In the same sample, other DNA sequences code for this CDR3. The gene calls are TRBV30 and TRBJ2-3; TRBD2 agrees at 8 bases. V lost 0 bases and J lost 4; bases outside the gene matches: 0. Germline V gives CDR1 GTSNPN, CDR2 SVGIG (reference sequence). The CDR3 runs 13 residues. The DNA for the CDR3 is TGTGCCTGGAGTGTGCGGGAGGCAGATACGCAGTATTTT. This sequence encodes CAWSVREADTQYF.

The chain uses TRBV4-2 and TRBJ1-1, with D perhaps matching TRBD1 (6 bases). This CDR3 contains 14 residues. Trimming pared 2 bases from V and 3 bases from J, leaving 10 bases between. Germline V CDR1 and CDR2: LGHNA, YNFKEQ. The CDR3 DNA is TGTGCCAGCAGCCAACCAACAGGGTACACTGAAGCTTTCTTT. It specifies CASSQPTGYTEAFF.